The TCR beta chain under discussion was sequenced for a study of human T cells and chemical hapten exposure. About the research overall: An approximately 2 cm by approximately 2 cm inner upper arm patch received 2% DPC for sensitization. The study lasted around 5 months, and patients were dosed weekly with diphenylcyclopropenone on the scalp throughout. Variability of per-sample TCR yields stemmed mainly from small differences in pooled library volume.

Time point denoted: patch test 1, 2 weeks after DPC sensitization. Described treatment: therapeutic diphenylcyclopropenone sensitization with weekly scalp DPC. Sequencing started from total RNA isolated from unfractionated whole blood. The table lists this clonotype with a few counts. Germline CDR1 SGHVS, CDR2 FNYEAQ. Trimming shortened V by 1 base and J by 0 bases, and 9 bases separated the two germline ends. The CDR3 loop spans 15 amino acids. Single cDNA molecules in the library carried unique molecular identifiers attached during preparation. TCRdb ran MiXCR on the RACE reads and lists one entry per CDR3 protein. The table includes under 40,000 distinct CDR3 sequences, 6% to 7% detected once.

This clonotype originated in a woman aged 25 to 39 with alopecia areata. Some clones in this sample may be carry-over from other donors' samples. This sample comprised whole blood, obtained in connection with sensitization to the hapten diphenylcyclopropenone (DPC). The chain has TRBV7-6 and TRBJ1-1, with a tentative D call TRBD1 (5 bases). CDR3 nucleotides: TGTGCCAGCAGCTTAGGGTTAGGGGTGAACACTGAAGCTTTCTTT. Encoded protein: CASSLGLGVNTEAFF.